The source of this TCR beta chain is a study of beta chain features in type 1 diabetes listed by TCRdb under 2018. In the study overall: Mean age, gender distribution, total cell number and subset yield did not differ between patients and healthy donors. A total of 90 million to 120 million sorted cells were examined across all samples, and a strong correlation was observed between cell number per subset and RNA yield. In the study, TCRB repertoires of sorted circulating CD4+ T cell subsets from recently diagnosed type 1 diabetes patients were compared with those of matched healthy donors. Naive and central memory subsets were obtained from all 30 or so donors, but regulatory and stem cell-like memory subsets were isolated from only 8 patients and roughly 8 healthy donors.

The entire isolated RNA was reverse transcribed using the High Capacity cDNA Reverse Transcription Kit, and thus expressed TCRB transcripts were sequenced. Deep immunoSEQ sequencing was applied to naive, central memory and regulatory T cell samples, giving an average of around 3.4 million total reads per sample. Sorted cells were lysed in RLT buffer, and RNA was extracted using DNase-treated RNeasy Micro or Mini kits according to cell number. To prevent cross-contamination, every cell subset was processed on its own, while patient and healthy donor samples were processed together. The immunoSEQ multiplex PCR was used to amplify TCRB sequences from cDNA, yielding 87-bp fragments that span the CDR3 region. Sequencing of the amplicons was done on the Illumina HiSeq platform. The authors' analysis ran thus. PCR bias was computationally corrected using synthetic template baselines, reads within Hamming distance 2 were collapsed, and singletons that could not be merged were discarded. Reads were aligned to IMGT to assign V, D and J genes, CDR3 length, and insertions or deletions at six rearrangement sites. Within each subset, clonotype counts were normalized to sorted cell number, after which true diversity and Gini coefficients were computed with the tcR R package. The overlap coefficient, calculated on TCRB nucleotide sequences, was used to quantify repertoire sharing. Out-of-frame TCRB sequences from naive cells were analyzed to stand in for the pre-selection repertoire. The immuneACCESS repertoire file appears here via TCRdb, limited to in-frame rearrangements. These files lack a portion of the clones; in checked studies, under half of the deficit traces to unresolved V genes, and the cause of the others is not known. The V and J calls and clone size are taken from that table; D and trimming were inferred from the DNA. In all, the sample holds under 550,000 clones, and roughly 10% of those were seen once. The biggest ten clones account for about 0.045% of the sample.

Points the paper makes about the study in general: Shorter templates might be favored by PCR, yet because patient and control samples were amplified and corrected together, any such skew would affect both groups equally. HLA sub-analyses involved small numbers of individuals, so any influence of HLA type on TCRB rearrangement remained unresolved. Patients with type 1 diabetes made fewer insertions and deleted more nucleotides at VDJ recombination sites, implying thymic rearrangement abnormalities. The naive, central memory and regulatory TCRB repertoires appeared to resemble one another more closely among patients than among healthy donors. Because cDNA was sequenced instead of genomic DNA, highly expressing activated cells could be over-represented, though the groups showed no difference in activation or CD3 levels. In all four CD4+ subsets, TCRB CDR3 length was moderately but significantly shorter in type 1 diabetes patients.

From cysteine to phenylalanine, the CDR3 is 12 amino acids long. The DNA shown is the 36-base CDR3, in frame from base 1. Trimming removed 4 bases from V and 1 base from J, leaving 4 bases between the germline ends. The germline V gene encodes CDR1 SQVTM and CDR2 ANQGSEA. Each donor gave one peripheral blood draw, averaging roughly 120 mL, which was collected into heparinised tubes. Naive, central memory, regulatory and stem cell-like memory CD4+ T cells were sorted on a BD FACSAria II using a panel including CD45RO, CCR7, CD25, CD127, CD95 and CD27. A purity above 98% was achieved for all sorted populations. PBMCs were separated immediately by Lymphoprep density gradient centrifugation and were stained directly, without being cultured. To minimize batch effects, samples were stained and sorted in pairs, one healthy donor with one patient per experiment. This clone occurred a few times. It lacks a known antigen. Within one base of it there is no much larger clone, and no base qualities were kept.

This receptor was taken from a woman aged 18 to 35 in good health. The chain couples TRBV29-1 to TRBJ2-2; the D gene is not confidently resolved. Sequencing used naive CD4+ T cells from blood. Reading the label with the study, this specimen's cell subset or site is: true naive CD4+ T cells. The nucleotides read TGCAGCGTTGCCAGGAACACCGGGGAGCTGTTTTTT. Translation gives CSVARNTGELFF.